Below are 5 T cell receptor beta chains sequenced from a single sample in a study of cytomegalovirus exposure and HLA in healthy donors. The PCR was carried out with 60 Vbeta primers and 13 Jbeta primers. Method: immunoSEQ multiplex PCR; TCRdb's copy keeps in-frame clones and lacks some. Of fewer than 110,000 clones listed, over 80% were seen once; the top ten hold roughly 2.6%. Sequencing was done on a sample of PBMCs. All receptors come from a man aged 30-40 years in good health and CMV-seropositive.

The chain's CDR3 is CASSVTQGANNEQFF. The CDR3 region has the DNA TGTGCCAGCAGCGTAACCCAGGGGGCAAACAATGAGCAGTTCTTC. V is TRBV9 and J is TRBJ2-1; TRBD1 agrees at 8 bases. The germline V gene has CDR1 SGDLS and CDR2 YYNGEE. This CDR3 has 15 residues. Trimming cost V 1 base and J 5 bases; bases outside gene matches: 5. Full variable domain (missing parts from reference TRBV9 and TRBJ2-1): DSGVTQTPKHLITATGQRVTLRCSPRSGDLSVYWYQQSLDQGLQFLIQYYNGEERAKGNILERFSAQQFPDLHSELNLSSLELGDSALYFCASSVTQGANNEQFFGPGTRLTVL.

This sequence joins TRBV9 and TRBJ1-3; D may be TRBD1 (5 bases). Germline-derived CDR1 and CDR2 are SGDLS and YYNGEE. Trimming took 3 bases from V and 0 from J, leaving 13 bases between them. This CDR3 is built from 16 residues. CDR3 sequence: CASSETTAGSGNTIYF. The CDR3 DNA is TGTGCCAGCAGCGAAACGACAGCCGGCTCTGGAAACACCATATATTTT.

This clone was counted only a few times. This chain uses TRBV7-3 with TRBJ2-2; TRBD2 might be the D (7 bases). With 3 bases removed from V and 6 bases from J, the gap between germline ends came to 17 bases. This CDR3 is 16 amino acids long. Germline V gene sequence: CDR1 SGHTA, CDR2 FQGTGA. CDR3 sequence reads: CASSFVGGPSPGELFF. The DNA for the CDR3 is TGTGCCAGCAGCTTCGTGGGGGGGCCCAGCCCCGGGGAGCTGTTTTTT.

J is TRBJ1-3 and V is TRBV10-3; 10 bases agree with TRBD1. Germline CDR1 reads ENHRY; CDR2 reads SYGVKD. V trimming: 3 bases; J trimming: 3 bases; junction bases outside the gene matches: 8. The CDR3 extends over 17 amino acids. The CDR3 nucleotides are TGTGCCATCAGTGATAGAGGGACAGGGGTGAATGGAAACACCATATATTTT. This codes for CAISDRGTGVNGNTIYF.

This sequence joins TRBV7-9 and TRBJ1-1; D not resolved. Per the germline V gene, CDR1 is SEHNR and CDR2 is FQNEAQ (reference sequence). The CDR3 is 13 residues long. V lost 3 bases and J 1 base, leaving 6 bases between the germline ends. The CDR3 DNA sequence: TGTGCCAGCAGCTTTCGACAGAACACTGAAGCTTTCTTT. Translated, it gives CASSFRQNTEAFF. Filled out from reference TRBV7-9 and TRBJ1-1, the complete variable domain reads DTGVSQNPRHKITKRGQNVTFRCDPISEHNRLYWYRQTLGQGPEFLTYFQNEAQLEKSRLLSDRFSAERPKGSFSTLEIQRTEQGDSAMYLCASSFRQNTEAFFGQGTRLTVV.